What follows are 30 T cell receptor beta chains derived from one specimen sequenced in a study of beta chain features in type 1 diabetes. No antigen has been identified for these receptors. Sequencing targeted expressed TCRB transcripts, as all isolated RNA had been reverse transcribed. Clones were read by immunoSEQ multiplex PCR, and TCRdb kept only the in-frame ones, dropping some. This sample carries some 120,000 clones, 17% of them seen once, and the ten largest clones take roughly 2.6%. Whole-study findings and limits: For Type 1 diabetes patients, all four CD4+ subsets carried TCRB CDR3s that were moderately but significantly shorter.

The material sequenced was central memory CD4+ T cells from blood. These receptor sequences come from a man aged 18 to 30 with type 1 diabetes.

The rearrangement joins TRBV5-1 to TRBJ2-1; 8 positions agree with TRBD2. This CDR3 is built from 18 residues. The trim removed 0 bases at V and 0 bases at J, leaving 8 bases unmatched. Germline V gene sequence: CDR1 SGHRS, CDR2 YFSETQ. As DNA, the CDR3 is TGCGCCAGCAGCTTGGACCTAGCGGGCCCCAGCTCCTACAATGAGCAGTTCTTC. It specifies CASSLDLAGPSSYNEQFF.

The chain links TRBV5-1 to TRBJ1-6; TRBD1 aligns across 7 bases. Trimming at V came to 5 bases and at J to 8 bases, leaving 4 bases not matched to a gene. The CDR3 sequence is 13 residues long. Germline loops: CDR1 SGHRS, CDR2 YFSETQ. Here the CDR3 reads CASRTGADSPLHF. The CDR3, as DNA: TGCGCCAGCAGAACAGGGGCGGATTCACCCCTCCACTTT.

The V gene is TRBV6-5, the J gene TRBJ2-1, with a possible D match to TRBD2 (6 bases). This CDR3 contains 16 residues. The ends were cut back, 2 bases at V and 4 bases at J, with 15 bases in the middle. Germline-derived CDR1 and CDR2 are MNHEY and SVGAGI. CDR3 amino acids: CASSYLRGGKYNEQFF. CDR3 DNA sequence: TGTGCCAGCAGTTACCTACGGGGCGGGAAATACAATGAGCAGTTCTTC.

The chain has TRBV7-9 and TRBJ1-2; D is perhaps TRBD1 (5 bases). CDR3 length equals 13 residues. Germline V CDR1 and CDR2: SEHNR, FQNEAQ (reference sequence). V shed 3 bases and J shed 8 bases, with 13 bases lying between them. In nucleotides, the CDR3 is TGTGCCAGCAGCTTGTCACAGGTTCAGGGCTACACCTTC. Translated, it gives CASSLSQVQGYTF. Using reference TRBV7-9 and TRBJ1-2 for the parts outside the CDR3, the full variable domain is DTGVSQNPRHKITKRGQNVTFRCDPISEHNRLYWYRQTLGQGPEFLTYFQNEAQLEKSRLLSDRFSAERPKGSFSTLEIQRTEQGDSAMYLCASSLSQVQGYTFGSGTRLTVV.

This clone occurred a few times. The chain links TRBV4-2 to TRBJ2-7; 7 bases match TRBD1. This CDR3 region has 15 residues. The germline V gene encodes CDR1 LGHNA and CDR2 YNFKEQ. Trimming cost V 4 bases and J 0 bases; bases outside gene matches: 6. The CDR3 nucleotides read TGTGCCAGCAGCCCCAGCGGACAGGTCTCCTACGAGCAGTACTTC. This encodes CASSPSGQVSYEQYF.

The chain recombines TRBV6-5 with TRBJ2-7, with 7 bases fitting TRBD2. This CDR3 is built from 14 residues. Per germline, CDR1 MNHEY and CDR2 SVGAGI. V was pared by 6 bases and J by 0 bases, with 5 bases of the junction left unmatched. The CDR3 loop reads CASRLGLFSYEQYF. The CDR3 bases are TGTGCCAGCAGACTGGGACTATTCTCCTACGAGCAGTACTTC.

This clone has more than one count but fewer than ten. The chain is built from TRBV5-1 and TRBJ1-4, with D maybe TRBD1 (6 bases). Germline V gene data show CDR1 as SGHRS and CDR2 as YFSETQ. The CDR3 extends over 14 amino acids. The V gene lost 5 bases and the J gene lost 7 bases, with 15 bases spanning the gap. The CDR3 protein is CASRSAGDFEKLFF. The CDR3 region has the DNA TGCGCCAGCAGATCGGCAGGGGATTTTGAAAAACTGTTTTTT.

As DNA, the CDR3 is TGCGCCAGCTTAGGACAGTACCAAGAGACCCAGTACTTC. It specifies CASLGQYQETQYF. This chain links TRBV10-2 with TRBJ2-5; D might be TRBD1 (6 bases). Germline V gene lookup returns CDR1 WSHSY and CDR2 SAAADI. V was clipped by 8 bases and J by 0 bases, with 10 bases between them. This CDR3 is built from 13 residues.

V gene TRBV29-1 combines with J gene TRBJ1-3; 7 bases map to TRBD1. The length of the CDR3 is 13 residues. V was pared by 4 bases and J by 3 bases, with 3 bases of the junction left unmatched. The germline gives CDR1 SQVTM, CDR2 ANQGSEA. The CDR3, as DNA: TGCAGCGTTGGACACAGGGGTGGAAACACCATATATTTT. It yields the protein CSVGHRGGNTIYF.

This clone came up a few times. The chain employs TRBV4-3 and TRBJ2-3; maybe TRBD2 (7 bases). Trimming shortened V by 2 bases and J by 4 bases, and 19 bases separated the two germline ends. The CDR3 extends over 17 amino acids. CDR1 is LGHNA, CDR2 YSLEER, per germline. CDR3 residues: CASSQPPIGGGADTQYF. DNA for the CDR3: TGCGCCAGCAGCCAACCTCCCATTGGCGGGGGCGCAGATACGCAGTATTTT.

At least ten counts were recorded for this clone. The genes are TRBV4-1 and TRBJ2-5, with 11 bases fitting TRBD2. V gave up 4 bases and J gave up 2 bases; unmatched junction bases: 3. The CDR3 loop spans 15 amino acids. Germline V CDR1 and CDR2: MGHRA, YSYEKL. This CDR3 reads CASSPGTSGQETQYF. The CDR3 nucleotides read TGCGCCAGCAGCCCTGGGACTAGCGGACAAGAGACCCAGTACTTC.

This clone was detected ten times or more. The rearrangement uses TRBV7-3 and TRBJ2-1; a weak D match, TRBD2 (6 bases). The CDR3 is made up of 15 amino acids. The V gene's germline CDR1 is SGHTA and CDR2 FQGTGA. V was cut by 5 bases and J by 1 base, with 12 bases left in between. The CDR3 DNA sequence: TGTGCCAGCAGCCGCCCGGCGGGGTCCTACAATGAGCAGTTCTTC. This gives the protein CASSRPAGSYNEQFF.

The chain is built from TRBV5-1 and TRBJ2-7; perhaps TRBD2 as D (5 bases). The CDR3 totals 13 residues. Germline-derived CDR1 and CDR2 are SGHRS and YFSETQ. The V gene lost 5 bases and the J gene lost 5 bases, with 14 bases spanning the gap. For the CDR3, the DNA is TGCGCCAGCAGAGCGGCATTTGCTAACGAGCAGTACTTC. Its protein is CASRAAFANEQYF.

The table lists this clone with a few counts. This sequence joins TRBV30 and TRBJ2-2; D may be TRBD1 or TRBD2 (5 bases each). Germline V gives CDR1 GTSNPN, CDR2 SVGIG (reference sequence). V shed 4 bases and J shed 3 bases, with 21 bases lying between them. The CDR3 consists of 17 residues. The CDR3 sequence: CAWNGAPSSTYTGELFF. Written as DNA, the CDR3 is TGTGCCTGGAACGGGGCCCCTTCGAGTACCTACACCGGGGAGCTGTTTTTT.

With respect to this clone: One junction end disagrees with the germline gene, perhaps due to a read error. This chain links TRBV19 with TRBJ1-2; D uncertain. Germline values: CDR1 LNHDA, CDR2 SQIVND (reference sequence). This CDR3 spans 13 amino acids. CDR3 loop: CASTKSLRAKNLF. As DNA, the CDR3 is TGTGCCAGTACTAAGAGCCTCCGGGCCAAGAACCTCTTC.

The chain combines TRBV6-6 with TRBJ2-6; maybe TRBD1 (5 bases). Germline V CDR1 and CDR2: MNHNY, SVGAGI (reference sequence). V lost 7 bases to trimming and J lost 4 bases, with 11 bases between them. The CDR3 extends over 14 amino acids. This CDR3 is CASTRRAGANVLTF. CDR3 nucleotides: TGTGCCAGCACCCGCAGGGCCGGGGCCAACGTCCTGACTTTC.

This sequence joins TRBV11-1 and TRBJ1-1, with a tentative D call TRBD1 (6 bases). CDR1 is SGHAT and CDR2 is FQDESV in the germline V gene (reference sequence). Trimming pared 5 bases from V and 1 base from J, leaving 11 bases between. This CDR3 comprises 14 residues. CDR3 protein: CASSTGQTNTEAFF. The DNA for the CDR3 is TGTGCCAGCAGCACCGGACAGACGAACACTGAAGCTTTCTTT.

This clone was seen a few times. V gene TRBV28 combines with J gene TRBJ1-5; maybe TRBD1 (5 bases). Trimming pared 2 bases from V and 4 bases from J, leaving 12 bases between. This CDR3 contains 15 residues. Germline V lookup: CDR1 MDHEN, CDR2 SYDVKM. CDR3 loop: CASSLTFRENQPQHF. CDR3 DNA sequence: TGTGCCAGCAGTTTAACTTTCAGGGAGAATCAGCCCCAGCATTTT.

This clone was counted only a few times. The gene calls are TRBV7-9 and TRBJ1-2; tentatively, D is TRBD1 (6 bases). The CDR3 runs to 14 residues. The ends were cut back, 5 bases at V and 2 bases at J, with 12 bases in the middle. In germline, CDR1 is SEHNR, CDR2 FQNEAQ (reference sequence). This chain's CDR3 is CASSHTGHNYGYTF. CDR3 DNA sequence: TGTGCCAGCAGCCACACAGGGCACAACTATGGCTACACCTTC.

The CDR3 is CASSLPPQGSADTQYF. As DNA, the CDR3 is TGTGCCAGCAGCTTACCCCCACAGGGGTCGGCAGATACGCAGTATTTT. This chain links TRBV5-6 with TRBJ2-3; 7 bases match TRBD1. This CDR3 has 16 amino acids. V dropped 2 bases and J dropped 4; count of bases not matched to a gene: 10. Germline V gene data show CDR1 as SGHDT and CDR2 as YYEEEE.

This chain connects TRBV9 to TRBJ2-1; 9 bases are a match to TRBD2. Trimming at V came to 0 bases and at J to 2 bases, leaving 3 bases not matched to a gene. The CDR3 contains 16 residues. The germline CDR1 and CDR2 sequences are SGDLS and YYNGEE. The CDR3 region has the DNA TGTGCCAGCAGCGTAGTAGGCGGGGGGGCCTACAATGAGCAGTTCTTC. Translating gives CASSVVGGGAYNEQFF.

This sequence joins TRBV5-1 and TRBJ1-6; no clear D. CDR3 length: 15 amino acids. Trimming shortened V by 4 bases and J by 5 bases, and 13 bases separated the two germline ends. The germline CDR1 and CDR2 sequences are SGHRS and YFSETQ. The CDR3 region has the DNA TGCGCCAGCAGCCTTCAACTCTTCGATAATTCACCCCTCCACTTT. It translates to CASSLQLFDNSPLHF.

The chain recombines TRBV10-2 with TRBJ1-2; D possibly corresponds to TRBD1 (5 bases). The CDR3 runs 11 residues. Per the germline V gene, CDR1 is WSHSY and CDR2 is SAAADI. Trimming cost V 8 bases and J 6 bases, with 10 bases left between them. The CDR3 spells CASGSGDGYTF. The CDR3 DNA follows: TGCGCCAGCGGCTCGGGGGATGGCTACACCTTC.

Only a few counts were recorded for this clone. This chain connects TRBV7-2 to TRBJ2-5, with 9 bases fitting TRBD2. From germline, CDR1 is SGHTA and CDR2 FQGNSA. This CDR3 region has 16 residues. V trimming: 3 bases; J trimming: 2 bases; junction bases outside the gene matches: 7. CDR3 in DNA: TGTGCCAGCAGCTTTGGCCCGACTAGCGGACAAGAGACCCAGTACTTC. Translated: CASSFGPTSGQETQYF.

The chain links TRBV5-4 to TRBJ2-1; TRBD1 matches 8 bases. Germline CDR1 and CDR2: SGHNT and YYREEE (reference sequence). V dropped 6 bases and J dropped 6; count of bases not matched to a gene: 14. CDR3 length: 16 amino acids. CDR3 DNA sequence: TGTGCCAGCACCTCACTGACAGGGGCACCTACCAATGAGCAGTTCTTC. Translating gives CASTSLTGAPTNEQFF.

This clone was detected ten times or more. The CDR3 spells CASSQPYTEAFF. As DNA, the CDR3 is TGCGCCAGCAGCCAACCTTACACTGAAGCTTTCTTT. The genes are TRBV4-1 and TRBJ1-1; D gene unclear. The V and J ends lost 2 bases and 3 bases respectively, with 4 bases between them. This CDR3 has 12 residues. CDR1 and CDR2 from the germline V gene are MGHRA and YSYEKL.

The V gene is TRBV30, the J gene TRBJ1-4, with D hard to call. The CDR3 sequence is 17 residues long. The germline gives CDR1 GTSNPN, CDR2 SVGIG (reference sequence). V shed 3 bases and J shed 1 base, with 18 bases lying between them. CDR3 in amino acids: CAWSQSRVSGTNEKLFF. CDR3 sequence (DNA): TGTGCCTGGAGCCAATCAAGAGTAAGCGGAACTAATGAAAAACTGTTTTTT.

The chain uses TRBV6-6 and TRBJ2-3; no definite D call. Germline V CDR1 and CDR2: MNHNY, SVGAGI (reference sequence). V was shortened by 5 bases and J by 2 bases, with 11 bases between the two germline ends. CDR3 size: 14 residues. The CDR3 reads CASSPGSPTDTQYF. The CDR3 nucleotides are TGTGCCAGCAGTCCTGGGTCTCCCACAGATACGCAGTATTTT.

This clone was recorded a few times. The genes are TRBV7-9 and TRBJ1-1; D unclear. Germline CDR1 reads SEHNR; CDR2 reads FQNEAQ (reference sequence). Trimming took 5 bases from V and 1 from J, leaving 11 bases between them. The CDR3 is 14 residues long. The CDR3 DNA reads as TGTGCCAGCAGCGAAAAGCAACCGAACACTGAAGCTTTCTTT. Residues: CASSEKQPNTEAFF.

A few counts support this clone. The rearrangement joins TRBV7-9 to TRBJ2-1; 8 positions match TRBD1. The V gene end was trimmed by 5 bases and the J gene end by 7 bases; junction bases not matched to a gene: 13. The CDR3 spans 16 residues. CDR1 is SEHNR, CDR2 FQNEAQ, per germline (reference sequence). This CDR3 reads CASSPGTGHGRNEQFF. The CDR3 DNA follows: TGTGCCAGCAGCCCAGGGACAGGCCATGGCCGAAATGAGCAGTTCTTC.